Sequencing of this T cell receptor beta chain was carried out in a study of T cell responses to AZD1222 COVID-19 vaccine. Study in general: Recipients boosted at about 4 weeks or about 12 weeks are pooled.

Using immunoSEQ multiplex PCR, the repertoire was profiled, and TCRdb retains in-frame clones only, with some absent. The sample has 100,000 to 150,000 clones, over 75% seen once; the top ten hold 20% to 25%. The table lists this clone with a count of one. The antigen remains unidentified. Other DNA sequences in the same sample also yield this CDR3. V lost 5 bases to trimming and J lost 6 bases, with 8 bases between them. The CDR3 length is 11 residues. Germline-derived CDR1 and CDR2 are GTSNPN and SVGIG (reference sequence). Regarding the study as a whole: Every sample of the repertoires postdated the peak T cell response. Spike was spanned by vaccine-associated CD4 TCRs, with dominance at 160-218 and 743-854. Donors were largely white British and mainly female; clonal diversity was possibly underestimated.

The V and J genes are TRBV30 and TRBJ1-5; D might be TRBD1 (5 bases). This receptor was obtained from an adult in good health. Sample: peripheral blood, taken on day 0 of AZD1222 vaccination. The CDR3 spells CAWGGIQPQHF. The CDR3 DNA reads TGTGCCTGGGGGGGGATTCAGCCCCAGCATTTT.